These T cell receptor beta chains were read from a single sample in a study of neurological immune-mediated disorders. MiXCR, run by TCRdb on the 5' RACE reads, gives a single entry per CDR3 protein. Of tens of thousands of distinct CDR3 sequences listed, about 6.2% are singletons. The sequenced material came from CD8+ T cells from blood. The receptors shown here come from a man aged 18 to 29 in good health. Both conserved end residues are part of each CDR3. D genes are given only for firm matches. Each size is how often the clone was seen (once, few, many) or a class if it is expanded.

abundance	v_gene	d_gene	j_gene	len	CDR3aa	CDR3nt
many	TRBV27	-	TRBJ1-5	13	CASSLSFSQPQHF	TGTGCCAGCAGTTTATCGTTCTCTCAGCCCCAGCATTTT
many	TRBV3-1	-	TRBJ2-7	15	CASSQALGRTYEQYF	TGTGCCAGCAGCCAGGCCCTAGGACGGACGTACGAGCAGTACTTC
many	TRBV24-1	-	TRBJ1-2	14	CATTQGKTNYGYTF	TGTGCCACCACCCAGGGGAAAACTAACTATGGCTACACCTTC
many	TRBV7-9	TRBD1	TRBJ2-3	18	CASSTRFGQVKATDTQYF	TGTGCCAGCAGCACTAGATTCGGACAGGTCAAGGCAACAGATACGCAGTATTTT
many	TRBV10-3	TRBD1	TRBJ1-2	15	CAISEGTGPAYGYTF	TGTGCCATCAGTGAGGGGACAGGTCCGGCCTATGGCTACACCTTC
many	TRBV7-2	TRBD1	TRBJ2-7	14	CASSLRDSSYEQYF	TGTGCCAGCAGCTTACGGGACAGCTCCTACGAGCAGTACTTC
many	TRBV5-1	-	TRBJ2-2	15	CASSLTGGQAGELFF	TGCGCCAGCAGCTTGACGGGGGGCCAAGCCGGGGAGCTGTTTTTT
many	TRBV5-6	-	TRBJ1-1	14	CASSPRQGMGEAFF	TGTGCCAGCAGTCCTCGCCAGGGAATGGGGGAAGCTTTCTTT
many	TRBV5-1	TRBD1	TRBJ1-2	15	CASSLGTGANYGYTF	TGCGCCAGCAGCTTGGGGACAGGGGCCAACTATGGCTACACCTTC
many	TRBV5-1	TRBD2	TRBJ2-1	15	CASSSTSGPANEQFF	TGCGCCAGCAGCTCCACTAGCGGCCCGGCCAATGAGCAGTTCTTC
many	TRBV6-2/TRBV6-3	-	TRBJ1-2	14	CASSYSLDGNGYTF	TGTGCCAGCAGTTACTCGCTAGACGGAAATGGCTACACCTTC
many	TRBV27	TRBD1	TRBJ2-2	17	CASSLLVVDRAVGELFF	TGTGCCAGCAGTTTATTGGTAGTTGACAGGGCGGTCGGGGAGCTGTTTTTT
many	TRBV7-9	-	TRBJ1-1	19	CASSQRPGFKPLEDTEAFF	TGTGCCAGCAGCCAAAGACCAGGGTTTAAACCCTTAGAGGACACTGAAGCTTTCTTT
many	TRBV7-9	-	TRBJ1-1	15	CASSPVGRGNTEAFF	TGTGCCAGCAGCCCCGTGGGGAGGGGGAACACTGAAGCTTTCTTT
many	TRBV20-1	-	TRBJ1-1	12	CSARSRDTEAFF	TGCAGTGCTCGCTCACGGGACACTGAAGCTTTCTTT
many	TRBV20-1	-	TRBJ2-2	11	CSALNTGELFF	TGCAGTGCTTTGAACACCGGGGAGCTGTTTTTT
many	TRBV5-1	-	TRBJ1-6	16	CASSSEYGLFDSPLHF	TGCGCCAGCAGCTCTGAATACGGGCTTTTTGATTCACCCCTCCACTTT
many	TRBV5-6	-	TRBJ2-7	13	CASSLSGSDEQYF	TGTGCCAGCAGCTTGTCGGGGTCCGACGAGCAGTACTTC
many	TRBV6-5	-	TRBJ2-3	15	CASSSLVFSPDTQYF	TGTGCCAGCAGTTCACTCGTGTTTTCTCCAGATACGCAGTATTTT
many	TRBV3-1	-	TRBJ2-2	14	CASSQVTDTGELFF	TGTGCCAGCAGCCAAGTAACAGACACCGGGGAGCTGTTTTTT
many	TRBV15	-	TRBJ2-7	14	CATNAGRSFDEQYF	TGTGCCACCAACGCGGGACGAAGCTTTGACGAGCAGTACTTC
many	TRBV25-1	TRBD2	TRBJ2-3	17	CASSETLAGGPTDTQYF	TGTGCCAGCAGTGAAACCCTAGCGGGGGGCCCCACAGATACGCAGTATTTT
many	TRBV29-1	-	TRBJ2-7	12	CSVEVGVYEQYF	TGCAGCGTTGAAGTGGGGGTCTACGAGCAGTACTTC
many	TRBV24-1	-	TRBJ2-1	17	CATSAGRLAGSYNEQFF	TGTGCCACCAGTGCCGGGCGCCTAGCTGGCTCCTACAATGAGCAGTTCTTC
many	TRBV5-1	TRBD1	TRBJ1-1	15	CASSTGTAIYTEAFF	TGCGCCAGCAGCACAGGGACAGCGATCTACACTGAAGCTTTCTTT
many	TRBV5-1	TRBD1	TRBJ1-1	16	CASSLVSGGLQWGAFF	TGCGCCAGCAGCTTGGTCTCAGGGGGGCTCCAGTGGGGAGCTTTCTTT
many	TRBV5-1	-	TRBJ2-5	14	CASSPGTTQETQYF	TGCGCCAGCAGCCCAGGGACAACCCAAGAGACCCAGTACTTC
many	TRBV2	-	TRBJ1-2	13	CARANDGNYGYTF	TGTGCCAGGGCAAACGATGGAAACTATGGCTACACCTTC
many	TRBV7-9	-	TRBJ2-7	13	CASRYTGSYEQYF	TGTGCCAGCAGGTACACTGGCTCCTACGAGCAGTACTTC
many	TRBV6-6	TRBD2	TRBJ2-3	13	CASRERGGDTQYF	TGTGCCAGCAGAGAGCGGGGGGGGGATACGCAGTATTTT
many	TRBV6-6	TRBD1	TRBJ1-5	14	CASSSTGWEQPQHF	TGTGCCAGCAGCTCGACAGGGTGGGAACAGCCCCAGCATTTT
many	TRBV6-5	-	TRBJ2-1	13	CASSPVVGYEQFF	TGTGCCAGCAGCCCCGTGGTCGGGTATGAGCAGTTCTTC
many	TRBV29-1	TRBD1	TRBJ2-5	11	CSAQRGTGFYF	TGCAGCGCCCAAAGGGGGACAGGTTTTTACTTC
many	TRBV3-1	-	TRBJ2-5	15	CASSQDGSLVETQYF	TGTGCCAGCAGCCAAGATGGCAGCTTGGTGGAGACCCAGTACTTC
many	TRBV7-2	-	TRBJ1-5	15	CASSRRQGPREPQHF	TGTGCCAGCAGCCGGCGCCAGGGCCCCCGGGAGCCCCAGCATTTT
many	TRBV6-6	-	TRBJ1-1	11	CASRAEKGAFF	TGTGCCAGCAGAGCTGAGAAGGGAGCTTTCTTT
many	TRBV7-2	-	TRBJ2-7	16	CASSGSSDGSSYEQYF	TGTGCCAGCAGCGGGTCGTCGGACGGAAGCTCCTACGAGCAGTACTTC
many	TRBV3-1	-	TRBJ1-3	15	CASSQGTGLGNTIYF	TGTGCCAGCAGCCAAGGGACGGGGCTCGGAAACACCATATATTTT
many	TRBV27	TRBD2	TRBJ2-1	15	CASSLAGGSYNEQFF	TGTGCCAGCAGTTTGGCCGGGGGGTCCTACAATGAGCAGTTCTTC
many	TRBV5-1	-	TRBJ2-3	13	CASSLVSADTQYF	TGCGCCAGCAGCTTGGTAAGCGCAGATACGCAGTATTTT
many	TRBV2	TRBD2	TRBJ2-2	15	CASSDERGITGELFF	TGTGCCAGCAGTGATGAGCGGGGGATCACCGGGGAGCTGTTTTTT
many	TRBV7-3	-	TRBJ1-1	14	CASSDQGSGTEAFF	TGTGCCAGCAGCGACCAAGGGTCCGGAACTGAAGCTTTCTTT
medium-sized	TRBV4-3	-	TRBJ2-1	15	CASSQDGNRYNEQFF	TGCGCCAGCAGCCAAGATGGCAACAGATACAATGAGCAGTTCTTC